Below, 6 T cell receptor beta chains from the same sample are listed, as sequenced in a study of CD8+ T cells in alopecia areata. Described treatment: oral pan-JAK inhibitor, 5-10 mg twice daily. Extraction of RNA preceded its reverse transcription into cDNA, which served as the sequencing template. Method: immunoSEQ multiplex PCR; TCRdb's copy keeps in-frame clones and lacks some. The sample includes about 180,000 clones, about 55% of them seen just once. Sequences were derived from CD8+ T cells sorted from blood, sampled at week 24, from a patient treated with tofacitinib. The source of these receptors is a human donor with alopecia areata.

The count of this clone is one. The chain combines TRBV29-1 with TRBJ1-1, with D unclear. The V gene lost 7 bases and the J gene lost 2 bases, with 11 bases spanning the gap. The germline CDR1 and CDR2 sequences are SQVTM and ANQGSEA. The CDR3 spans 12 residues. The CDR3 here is CSDAASNTEAFF. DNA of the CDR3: TGCAGCGACGCCGCGAGCAACACTGAAGCTTTCTTT.

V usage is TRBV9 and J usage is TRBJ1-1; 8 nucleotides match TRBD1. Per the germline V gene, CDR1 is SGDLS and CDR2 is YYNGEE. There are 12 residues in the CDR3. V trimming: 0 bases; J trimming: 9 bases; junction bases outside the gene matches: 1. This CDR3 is CASSVGDRKAFF. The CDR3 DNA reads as TGTGCCAGCAGCGTAGGGGACAGGAAAGCTTTCTTT.

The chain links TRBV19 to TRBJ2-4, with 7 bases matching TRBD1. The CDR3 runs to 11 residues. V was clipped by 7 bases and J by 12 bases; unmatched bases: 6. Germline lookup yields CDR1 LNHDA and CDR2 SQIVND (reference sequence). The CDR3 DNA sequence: TGTGCCAGTAAGCACAGGGGCCATCAGTACTTC. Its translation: CASKHRGHQYF.

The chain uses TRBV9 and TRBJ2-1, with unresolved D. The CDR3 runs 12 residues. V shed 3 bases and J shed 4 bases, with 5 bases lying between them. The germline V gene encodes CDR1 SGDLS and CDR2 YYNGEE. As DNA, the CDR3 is TGTGCCAGCAGCGCTGCTTACAATGAGCAGTTCTTC. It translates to CASSAAYNEQFF.

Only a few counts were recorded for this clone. CDR3 in DNA: TGCGCTTCCTCGGCAGACAGGGAAGGGTATAGCAATCAGCCCCAGCATTTT. This translates into CASSADREGYSNQPQHF. The rearrangement joins TRBV4-3 to TRBJ1-5; 7 bases agree with TRBD1. There are 17 residues in the CDR3. The germline CDR1 and CDR2 sequences are LGHNA and YSLEER.

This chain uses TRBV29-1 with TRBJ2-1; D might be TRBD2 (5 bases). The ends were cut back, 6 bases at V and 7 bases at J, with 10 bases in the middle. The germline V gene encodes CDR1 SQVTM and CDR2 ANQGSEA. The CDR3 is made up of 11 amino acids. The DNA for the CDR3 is TGCAGCGTCGTGGACTGGAATGAGCAGTTCTTC. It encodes CSVVDWNEQFF.